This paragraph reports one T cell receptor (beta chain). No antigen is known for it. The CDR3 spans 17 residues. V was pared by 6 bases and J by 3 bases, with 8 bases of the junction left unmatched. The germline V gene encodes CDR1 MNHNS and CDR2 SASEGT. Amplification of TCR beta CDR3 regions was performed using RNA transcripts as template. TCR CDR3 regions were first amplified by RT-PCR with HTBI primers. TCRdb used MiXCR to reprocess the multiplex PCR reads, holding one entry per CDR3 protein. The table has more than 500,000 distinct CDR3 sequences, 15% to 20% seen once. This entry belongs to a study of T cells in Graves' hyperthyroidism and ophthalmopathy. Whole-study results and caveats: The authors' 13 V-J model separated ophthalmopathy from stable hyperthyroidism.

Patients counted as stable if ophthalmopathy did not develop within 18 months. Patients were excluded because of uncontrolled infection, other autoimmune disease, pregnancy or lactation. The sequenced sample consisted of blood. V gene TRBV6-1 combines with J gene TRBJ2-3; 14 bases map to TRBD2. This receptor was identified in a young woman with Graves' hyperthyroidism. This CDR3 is CASRDIRLAGGTDTQYF. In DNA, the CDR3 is TGTGCCAGCAGGGATATCAGACTAGCGGGAGGGACAGATACGCAGTATTTT.